Included here is one T cell receptor beta chain sequence, with context. Antigen unknown. A much larger clone differs by one base, so this may be a read error. From germline, CDR1 is MNHEY and CDR2 SVGAGI. V lost 6 bases and J 5 bases, leaving 13 bases between the germline ends. The length of the CDR3 is 14 residues. This record belongs to a study of shared clonotypes between healthy human individuals. Study-level findings and limits: Larger richness was generally estimated for naive than memory subsets.

Assay: immunoSEQ multiplex PCR; the TCRdb copy retains only in-frame clones and omits some. Altogether around 980,000 clones are present, about 84% being singletons, with the ten largest covering roughly 0.62%. From CD4+ cells came CD45RA+ naive and CD45RA-negative memory subsets. The chain recombines TRBV6-5 with TRBJ2-2; perhaps TRBD1 as D (6 bases). The sequencing sample was made of memory CD4+ T cells from PBMCs. Subset here: CD45RA-negative fraction. The TCR was taken from a man aged 18 to 29 in good health. Some clones in this sample may be carry-over from other donors' samples. The CDR3 loop is CASRRTRGTGELFF. CDR3 nucleotides: TGTGCCAGCAGGCGTACCAGGGGTACCGGGGAGCTGTTTTTT.